This T cell receptor (beta chain) was retrieved from a study of blood T cell repertoires in COVID-19 (dated by TCRdb to 2018 to 2020). Concerning the study at large: Collaborator samples came from the United States, Italy and Spain and covered acute and convalescent phases of COVID-19. The dataset comprised deeply sampled blood TCRbeta repertoires from subjects exposed to, actively infected with, or recovered from COVID-19. Nearly every sample came with metadata listing a de-identified subject ID, COVID-19 status, age in years and sex. Where available, HLA class I and class II types were taken from metadata supplied by the sample provider and were not determined by assay-based typing. The prospective study material was composed of cDNA or gDNA derived from T cells, B-cell-depleted T cells, or PBMCs. The repertoires were made available in a free public database intended to serve as a resource for research on the immune response to SARS-CoV-2. The samples were drawn from the first 160 participants of the ongoing ImmuneRACE study and from 1,254 subjects provided by 6 global collaborators.

Notes on this clone: The antigen this receptor binds is unknown. The input lacks base qualities; no much larger clone sits a single base away.

The immunoSEQ Assay, a bias-controlled multiplex PCR, was used to amplify TCRbeta CDR3 regions from genomic DNA. The study's processing was this. Nucleated cell counts per sample were estimated from amplification of reference gene primers within the assay. To quantify the absolute abundance of each unique TCRbeta CDR3 rearrangement, sequence reads were collapsed and filtered. For each sample, productive Simpson clonality was calculated as the square root of Simpson's diversity index across productive rearrangements. TCRdb re-hosts the immuneACCESS table, in-frame sequences only. Its copies lack some clones; in the studies checked, an unresolved V gene accounts for under half of them, and the cause for the rest is not known. That table is the source of V, J and clone size, and D and trimming were worked out from the DNA. The sample contains about 200,000 clones, approximately 82% of them found a single time. Approximately 7.2% of the sample is taken by the ten largest.

The collaborating institutions used their own protocols to collect whole blood in K2EDTA tubes. Collaborator samples were shipped for TCRbeta analysis as frozen whole blood, isolated PBMCs, or DNA extracted from either sample type. The paper's findings and limits, for the study overall: The quantity of clinical and demographic metadata differed by source and by participant and was supplied without curation.

This TCR came from a human donor with acute or convalescent COVID-19. The donor label of this sample is uncertain. The sample comprised peripheral blood.

Here the CDR3 is given as CSVDSAGGDEQYF. The sequence in DNA is TGCAGCGTTGACTCAGCGGGGGGTGACGAGCAGTACTTC. The receptor chain draws on TRBV29-1 and TRBJ2-7; the central 9 bases match TRBD2. After removal of 3 bases from V and 5 bases from J, the junction retains 5 bases not matched to a gene. CDR1 and CDR2, looked up from the germline V gene, are SQVTM and ANQGSEA. The CDR3 has 13 amino acids, counting the end cysteine and phenylalanine. The DNA shown is the 39-base CDR3, in frame from base 1.